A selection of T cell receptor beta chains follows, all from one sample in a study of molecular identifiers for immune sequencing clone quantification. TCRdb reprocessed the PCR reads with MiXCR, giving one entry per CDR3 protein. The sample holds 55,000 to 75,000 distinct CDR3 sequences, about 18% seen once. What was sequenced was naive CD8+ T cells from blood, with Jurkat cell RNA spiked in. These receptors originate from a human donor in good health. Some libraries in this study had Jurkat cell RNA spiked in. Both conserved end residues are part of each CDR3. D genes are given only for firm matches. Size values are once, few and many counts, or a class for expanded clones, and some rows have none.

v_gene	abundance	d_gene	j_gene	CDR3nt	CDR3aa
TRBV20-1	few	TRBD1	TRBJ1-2	TGCAGTGCTAAAAATGACAGGGAGTCGGGTGGCTACACCTTC	CSAKNDRESGGYTF
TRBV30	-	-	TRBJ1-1	TGTGCCTGGAGTGAGGGGGGCAATGAAGCTTTCTTT	CAWSEGGNEAFF
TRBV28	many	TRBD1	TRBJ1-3	TGTGCCAGCAGCCGAGACACTCGATCGGGGCAGGGGGCTAGAAACACCATATATTTT	CASSRDTRSGQGARNTIYF
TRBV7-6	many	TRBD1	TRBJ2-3	TGTGCCAGCAGCTTATCTAGGCCGGGACAGGGGGTCCTAGATACGCAGTATTTT	CASSLSRPGQGVLDTQYF
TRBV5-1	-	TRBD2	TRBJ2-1	TGCGCCAGCAAGATTAGCGGGATAGTAGCGAATGAGCAGTTCTTC	CASKISGIVANEQFF
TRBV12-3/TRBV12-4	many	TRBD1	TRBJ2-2	TGTGCCAGCAGGTCTCGCGGGACAGGGTCCGCGGCCGGGGAGCTGTTTTTT	CASRSRGTGSAAGELFF
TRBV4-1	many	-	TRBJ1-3	TGCGCCAGCAGCCAAGATCGGGCTGTCCTGCCCATATATTTT	CASSQDRAVLPIYF
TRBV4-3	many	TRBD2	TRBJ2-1	TGCGCCAGCAGCCAAGATTCGGGACTAGGATACAATGAGCAGTTCTTC	CASSQDSGLGYNEQFF
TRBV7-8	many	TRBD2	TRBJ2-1	TGTGCCAGCAGCTTTGCCGGGACTAGTATTGCCAATGAGCAGTTCTTC	CASSFAGTSIANEQFF
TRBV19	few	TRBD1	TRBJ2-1	TGTGCCAGTAGTATTATAGGACAGGGCTATCCTGAGCAGTTCTTC	CASSIIGQGYPEQFF
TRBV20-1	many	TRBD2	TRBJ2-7	TGCAGTGCTAGAGCCAGACTAGCGGGCGTGACCTACGAGCAGTACTTC	CSARARLAGVTYEQYF
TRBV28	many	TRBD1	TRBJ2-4	TGTGCCAGCAGGGACAGGGGGAACATTCAGTACTTC	CASRDRGNIQYF
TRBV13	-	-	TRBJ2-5	TGTGCCAGCAGCTTAACAGGGAAGGAGACCCAGTACTTC	CASSLTGKETQYF
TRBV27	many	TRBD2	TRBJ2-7	TGTGCCAGCAGTTTATTGCGGGAGGCTGGCGAGCAGTACTTC	CASSLLREAGEQYF
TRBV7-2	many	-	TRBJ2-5	TGTGCCAGCAGCTCGGGAGACGGGCCCCTTGGTGGGGAGACCCAGTACTTC	CASSSGDGPLGGETQYF
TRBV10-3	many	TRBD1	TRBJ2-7	TGTGCCACCCAGGTTGGCAGGGGGTTACACGAGCAGTACTTC	CATQVGRGLHEQYF
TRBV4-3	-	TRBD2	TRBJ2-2	TGCGCCAGCAGCCAAGCCCGGGGGGCCGGGGAGCTGTTTTTT	CASSQARGAGELFF
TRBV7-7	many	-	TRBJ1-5	TGTGCTAGCAGTCACCGGGGGGGGCAACAGCCCCAGCATTTT	CASSHRGGQQPQHF
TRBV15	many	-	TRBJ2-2	TGTGCCACCAGCAATACCGGGGAGCTGTTTTTT	CATSNTGELFF
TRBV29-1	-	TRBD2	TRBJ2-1	TGCAGCGTTGACCAACTAGCGGCCAATGAGCAGTTCTTC	CSVDQLAANEQFF
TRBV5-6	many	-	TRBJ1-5	TGTGCCAGCAGCATTGGTAGCAATCAGCCCCAGCATTTT	CASSIGSNQPQHF
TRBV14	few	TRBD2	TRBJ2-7	TGTGCCAGCAGCCACTACGGGACTAGCGGTTACGAGCAGTACTTC	CASSHYGTSGYEQYF
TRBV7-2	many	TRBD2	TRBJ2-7	TGTGCCAGCAGCGCCTCGCGGGAGGGCCTGTCCTACGAGCAGTACTTC	CASSASREGLSYEQYF
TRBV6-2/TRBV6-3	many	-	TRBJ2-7	TGTGCCAGCAGTTATGCGGGATTTTCATACGAGCAGTACTTC	CASSYAGFSYEQYF
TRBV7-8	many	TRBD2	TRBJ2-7	TGTGCCAGCAGCGCAGCCCCTAGCGGGAAGTCTTACGAGCAGTACTTC	CASSAAPSGKSYEQYF
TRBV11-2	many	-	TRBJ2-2	TGTGCCAGCAGCTTCAAAAAAACTCTGGGGACTGGAAACACCGGGGAGCTGTTTTTT	CASSFKKTLGTGNTGELFF
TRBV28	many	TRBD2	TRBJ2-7	TGTGCCAGCAGTTTCCTAGCGGGAGGAGCCTACGAGCAGTACTTC	CASSFLAGGAYEQYF
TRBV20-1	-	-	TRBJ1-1	TGCAGTGCCAGGGAATTGAACACTGAAGCTTTCTTT	CSARELNTEAFF
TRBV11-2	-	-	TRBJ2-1	TGTGCCAGCAGCGTACAGGCGCACTACGAGCAGTTCTTC	CASSVQAHYEQFF
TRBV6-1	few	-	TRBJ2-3	TGTGCCAGCAGTGAATTGGGAGATACGCAGTATTTT	CASSELGDTQYF
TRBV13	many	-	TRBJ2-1	TGTGCCAGCAGCTTACTTGGGATGGATGAGCAGTTCTTC	CASSLLGMDEQFF
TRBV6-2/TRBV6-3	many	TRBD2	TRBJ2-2	TGTGCCAGCAGTGCTGAGGGACTAGCGCTCCGGAACACCGGGGAGCTGTTTTTT	CASSAEGLALRNTGELFF
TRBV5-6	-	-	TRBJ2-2	TGTGCCAGCAGCTTGGTGGGTCAGGGCGCGAACACCGGGGAGCTGTTTTTT	CASSLVGQGANTGELFF
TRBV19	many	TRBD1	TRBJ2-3	TGTGCCAGTAGTATGGGGACAGGAGAAGATACGCAGTATTTT	CASSMGTGEDTQYF
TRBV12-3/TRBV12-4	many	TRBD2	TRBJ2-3	TGTGCCAGCTCCTGGACTAGCGGTAGCACAGATACGCAGTATTTT	CASSWTSGSTDTQYF
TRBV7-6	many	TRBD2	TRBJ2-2	TGTGCCAGCAGCTTAGTAGCGGGAGCAGCCGGGGAGCTGTTTTTT	CASSLVAGAAGELFF
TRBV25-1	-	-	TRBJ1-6	TGTGCCAGCAGTGAAGGGGTTTCACCCCTCCACTTT	CASSEGVSPLHF
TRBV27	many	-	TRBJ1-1	TGTGCCAGCAGTCCCCTAAGATTGGACGTAAACACTGAAGCTTTCTTT	CASSPLRLDVNTEAFF
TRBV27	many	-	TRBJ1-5	TGTGCCAGCAGTTTGATTGGGGAGATTAGCAATCAGCCCCAGCATTTT	CASSLIGEISNQPQHF
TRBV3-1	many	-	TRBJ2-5	TGTGCCAGCAGCCCCCGCCAAGAGACCCAGTACTTC	CASSPRQETQYF
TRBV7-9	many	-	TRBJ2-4	TGTGCCAGCAGCTTAGCGCCGTCGTCCGGAAACATTCAGTACTTC	CASSLAPSSGNIQYF
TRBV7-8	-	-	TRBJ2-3	TGTGCCAGCAACCCCTGGGCCAGCCCAGGTACGCAGTATTTT	CASNPWASPGTQYF
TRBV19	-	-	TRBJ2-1	-	CASTSGGGPYNEQFF
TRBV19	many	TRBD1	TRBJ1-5	TGTGCCAGTAGTACCCGACAGGGTCATCAGCCCCAGCATTTT	CASSTRQGHQPQHF
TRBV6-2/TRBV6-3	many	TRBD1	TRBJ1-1	TGTGCCAGCAGCCCACTCGACAGGGGGGTCTCCGGCACTGAAGCTTTCTTT	CASSPLDRGVSGTEAFF
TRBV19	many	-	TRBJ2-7	TGTGCCAGTAGTATTGCGGACAGACCCTACGAGCAGTACTTC	CASSIADRPYEQYF
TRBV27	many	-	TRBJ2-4	TGTGCCAGCAGTTTGGGGGGACTAGCCAAAAACATTCAGTACTTC	CASSLGGLAKNIQYF
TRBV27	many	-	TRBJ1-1	TGTGCCAGCAAGTCGCTCCTAACCGGCACTGAAGCTTTCTTT	CASKSLLTGTEAFF
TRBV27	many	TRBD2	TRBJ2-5	TGTGCCAGCAGTCCCGGGACTAGCGGATACCAAGAGACCCAGTACTTC	CASSPGTSGYQETQYF